This T cell receptor beta chain is drawn from a study of response to subunit inactivated influenza vaccine. Study observations and caveats: Each seasonal flu vaccination may recruit only limited new T cells, authors suggested.

CDR3 length: 17 amino acids. Each CDR3 protein gets one entry after TCRdb re-called the RT-PCR reads with MiXCR. The repertoire consists of approximately 530,000 distinct CDR3 sequences, with roughly 13% occurring once and the leading ten covering under 15%. About this clonotype itself: Its antigen is unidentified.

This receptor was obtained from a middle-aged man who received an inactivated influenza vaccine. V is TRBV21-1 and J is TRBJ2-7; no DNA check was done on the table's D call, TRBD1. TRBV21-1 is a pseudogene. This specimen consisted of PBMCs from blood, obtained about 40 days after vaccination. The CDR3 spells CASSKCREGTGSYEQYF. CDR3 nucleotide sequence: TGTGCCAGCAGCAAATGCCGCGAAGGGACAGGGTCCTACGAGCAGTACTTC.